The entry below describes one T cell receptor beta chain. Its antigen is not identified. At one of its ends the junction is not consistent with the germline gene, which may arise from a read error. CDR3 length equals 15 residues. Not a single patient had been given any form of treatment at any point before undergoing thyroid surgery. This entry is derived from a study of metastatic and nonmetastatic thyroid tumors. The overall study: It was across blood and tumor or nodule tissue from malignant and benign thyroid patients that repertoires were compared.

Authors' methods: Building a distant-metastasis classifier for papillary thyroid cancer drew on CDR3 differences across clinicopathological groups. TCRdb ran MiXCR on the PCR reads. These V and J calls derive from TCRdb rather than the authors' analysis. The profile shows 30,000 to 40,000 clones, around a fifth of them singletons. Study observations and caveats: Malignant tumors reportedly showed significantly higher TCR beta diversity than benign nodules in both blood and tumor.

The TCR originated in a female donor with papillary thyroid cancer or a benign thyroid nodule (not recorded which). Some clones in this sample may be carry-over from other donors' samples. The specimen was blood. The chain joins TRBV12-3 or TRBV12-4 to TRBJ2-6, with D possibly being TRBD1 (6 bases). CDR3 nucleotides: TGTGCCAGCAGATCGGGACACTATGGGGCCGACGTCCTGACTTTC. This translates into CASRSGHYGADVLTF.